This TCR beta chain was obtained from a study of cytomegalovirus exposure and HLA in healthy donors. The overall study: In terms of ancestry, the Caucasian-associated cluster contained 80% to 90% of the roughly 400 genotyped donors.

The CDR3 spans 19 residues. V lost 0 bases to trimming and J lost 3 bases; unmatched junction nucleotides: 9. Germline V gives CDR1 SGHVS, CDR2 FQNEAQ. PCR used 60 Vbeta primers and 13 Jbeta primers. Original handling: Among the unique TCR beta chains that a later analysis counted, about 86 million in all, 9.5 million to 12 million were shared. Generated by immunoSEQ multiplex PCR, the TCRdb table keeps only in-frame clones and is missing some. V, J and clone size are taken as reported in that table, and D and trimming were inferred from the DNA itself. This table holds about 140,000 clones, 82% found once.

The V call is TRBV7-8, the J call TRBJ2-3; 13 nucleotides match TRBD2. The TCR comes from a young man in good health and CMV-seropositive. The sequencing sample was made of PBMCs. The CDR3 nucleotides read TGTGCCAGCAGCTTAGCGTTTGGTACTAGCGGGAGGGGGACAGATACGCAGTATTTT. As protein: CASSLAFGTSGRGTDTQYF. Based on the CDR3 plus reference TRBV7-8 and TRBJ2-3, the full variable domain is GAGVSQSPRYKVAKRGQDVALRCDPISGHVSLFWYQQALGQGPEFLTYFQNEAQLDKSGLPSDRFFAERPEGSVSTLKIQRTQQEDSAVYLCASSLAFGTSGRGTDTQYFGPGTRLTVL.